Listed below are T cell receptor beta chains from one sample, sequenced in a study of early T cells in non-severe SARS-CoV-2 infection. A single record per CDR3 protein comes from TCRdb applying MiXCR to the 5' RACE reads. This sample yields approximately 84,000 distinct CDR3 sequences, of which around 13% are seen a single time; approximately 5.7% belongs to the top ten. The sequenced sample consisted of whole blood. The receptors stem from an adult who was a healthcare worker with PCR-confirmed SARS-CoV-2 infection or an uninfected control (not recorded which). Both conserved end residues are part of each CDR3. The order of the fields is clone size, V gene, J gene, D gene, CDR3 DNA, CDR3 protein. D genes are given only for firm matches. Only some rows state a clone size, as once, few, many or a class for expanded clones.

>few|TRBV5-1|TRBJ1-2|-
TGCGCCAGCAGCTTCGGGGCCACTGAGGGTAATGGCTACACCTTC
CASSFGATEGNGYTF
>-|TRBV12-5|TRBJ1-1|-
TGTGCTAGTGGTTTGGAGAACACTGAAGCTTTCTTT
CASGLENTEAFF
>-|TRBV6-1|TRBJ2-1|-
TGTGCCAGCAGTGCCCCGGGGAGTGGCTCCTACAATGAGCAGTTCTTC
CASSAPGSGSYNEQFF
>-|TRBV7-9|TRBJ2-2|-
TGTGCCAGCAGAATAAACACCGGGGAGCTGTTTTTT
CASRINTGELFF
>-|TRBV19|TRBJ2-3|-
TGTGCCAGTAGTTATCCAGGGGACTACGCCCGCACAGATACGCAGTATTTT
CASSYPGDYARTDTQYF
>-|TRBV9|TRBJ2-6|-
TGTGCCAGCAGCGTAGACACCCACTCTGGGGCCAACGTCCTGACTTTC
CASSVDTHSGANVLTF
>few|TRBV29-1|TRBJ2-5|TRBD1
TGCAGCGTAGGGGGACAGCTGTACCAAGAGACCCAGTACTTC
CSVGGQLYQETQYF
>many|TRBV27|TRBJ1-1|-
TGTGCCAGCACCCGTGGGGGTGGGCTGAACACTGAAGCTTTCTTT
CASTRGGGLNTEAFF
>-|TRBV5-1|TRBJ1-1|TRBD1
TGCGCCAGCAGCTTTCTGCAGGGGGAAACTGAAGCTTTCTTT
CASSFLQGETEAFF
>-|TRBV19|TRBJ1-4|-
TGTGCCAGCAGTCCCGGAGAACTGAACGTCAATGAAAAACTGTTTTTT
CASSPGELNVNEKLFF
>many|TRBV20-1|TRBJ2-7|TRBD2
TGCAGTGCTAGGGCGGGGGGGAGTTCCTACGAGCAGTACTTC
CSARAGGSSYEQYF
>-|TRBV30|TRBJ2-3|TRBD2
TGTGCCTGGAGTAAGGCTAGCGGAGGCACAGATACGCAGTATTTT
CAWSKASGGTDTQYF
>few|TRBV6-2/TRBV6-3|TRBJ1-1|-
TGTGCCAGCAGTTACCCAGACACGCTTCGAGAAGCTTTCTTT
CASSYPDTLREAFF
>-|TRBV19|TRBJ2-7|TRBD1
TGTGCCAGTAGTACGGGACAGTCTCCCTCCTACGAGCAGTACTTC
CASSTGQSPSYEQYF
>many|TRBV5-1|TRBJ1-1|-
TGCGCCAGCAGCTTGGTTCCAGGGGCGAACACTGAAGCTTTCTTT
CASSLVPGANTEAFF
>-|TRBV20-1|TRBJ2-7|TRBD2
TGCAGTGCCAGCCTGGCGGGGGTACCCTACGAGCAGTACTTC
CSASLAGVPYEQYF
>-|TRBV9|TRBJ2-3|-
TGTGCCAGCAGCGTAAGCGGTAGCACAGATACGCAGTATTTT
CASSVSGSTDTQYF
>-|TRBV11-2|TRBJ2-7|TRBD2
TGTGCCAGCAGCTCCGTAGCGGCGGGAGGCTCCTACGAGCAGTACTTC
CASSSVAAGGSYEQYF
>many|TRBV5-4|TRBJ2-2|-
TGTGCCAGCAGCCCCGCGAACACCGGGGAGCTGTTTTTT
CASSPANTGELFF
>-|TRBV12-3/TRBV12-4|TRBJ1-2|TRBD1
TGTGCCAGCAGACTCGGACAGGGGCACTATGGCTACACCTTC
CASRLGQGHYGYTF
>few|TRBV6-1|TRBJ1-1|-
TGTGCCAGCAGTATCCCGTGGGTGAACACTGAAGCTTTCTTT
CASSIPWVNTEAFF
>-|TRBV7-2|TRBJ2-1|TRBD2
TGTGCCAGCAGCTTATGGGGACTAGCGGTCTTTAGTCAGGAGAATGAGCAGTTCTTC
CASSLWGLAVFSQENEQFF
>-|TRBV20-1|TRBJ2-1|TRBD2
TGCAGTGCTAGCGGCGGGGGGGCAAATGAGCAGTTCTTC
CSASGGGANEQFF
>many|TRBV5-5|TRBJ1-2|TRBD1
TGTGCCAGCAGCCAGGGACAGGGGCCCTATGGCTACACCTTC
CASSQGQGPYGYTF
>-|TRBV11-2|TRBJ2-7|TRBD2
TGTGCCAGCAGCCGTAGCGGGAGCTCCTACGAGCAGTACTTC
CASSRSGSSYEQYF
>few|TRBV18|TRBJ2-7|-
TGTGCCAGCTCACCAGGGCACAGCTCCTACGAGCAGTACTTC
CASSPGHSSYEQYF
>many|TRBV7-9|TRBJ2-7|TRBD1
TGTGCCAGCAGCTTAGATGCGACAGGGCGCGAGCAGTACTTC
CASSLDATGREQYF
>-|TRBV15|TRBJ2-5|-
TGTGCCACCAGCAGAGACTCAACAGGGTTCGTACCCGGATGGCAGGAGACCCAGTACTTC
CATSRDSTGFVPGWQETQYF
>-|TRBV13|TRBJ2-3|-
TGTGCCAGCAGCTACGGGCGGGCAGATACGCAGTATTTT
CASSYGRADTQYF
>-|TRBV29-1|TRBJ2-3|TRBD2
TGCAGCGTTGAGGGGGGGACCCTTAGCACAGATACGCAGTATTTT
CSVEGGTLSTDTQYF
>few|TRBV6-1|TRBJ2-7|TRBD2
TGTGCCAGCAGTGAACCGGGGAGGGGAAGGAACGAGCAGTACTTC
CASSEPGRGRNEQYF
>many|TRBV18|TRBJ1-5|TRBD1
TGTGCCAGCTCGGATCGGGGGACAGGGAACCAGCCCCAGCATTTT
CASSDRGTGNQPQHF
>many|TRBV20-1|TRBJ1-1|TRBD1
TGCAGTGCTACCTCGGACAGGGATGAAGCTTTCTTT
CSATSDRDEAFF
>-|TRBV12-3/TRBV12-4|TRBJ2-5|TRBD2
TGTGCCAGCAGTTTAGTTGCGGGAGAGGGAGAGACCCAGTACTTC
CASSLVAGEGETQYF
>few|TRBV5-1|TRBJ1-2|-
TGCGCCAGCAGCTTGGGGGGACTGAGCTATGGCTACACCTTC
CASSLGGLSYGYTF
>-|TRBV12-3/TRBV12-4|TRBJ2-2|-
TGTGCCAGCAGTTTTTCCCGGGTGTACACCGGGGAGCTGTTTTTT
CASSFSRVYTGELFF
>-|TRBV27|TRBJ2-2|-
TGTGCCAGCAGTTTATTCCCGACGGGCCTGGAAACCGGGGAGCTGTTTTTT
CASSLFPTGLETGELFF
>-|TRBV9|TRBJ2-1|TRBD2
TGTGCCAGCAGCCAAGGCGGGGGATCCTCCTACAATGAGCAGTTCTTC
CASSQGGGSSYNEQFF
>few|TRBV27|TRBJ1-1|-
TGTGCCAGCAGATCGGACAGAACGAACACTGAAGCTTTCTTT
CASRSDRTNTEAFF
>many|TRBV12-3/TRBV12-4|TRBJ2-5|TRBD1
TGTGCCAGCAGTCCGGACAGGGAGTTTGAGACCCAGTACTTC
CASSPDREFETQYF
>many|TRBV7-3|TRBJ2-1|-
TGTGCCAGCAGCGAACGGGACTCAGCCTACAATGAGCAGTTCTTC
CASSERDSAYNEQFF
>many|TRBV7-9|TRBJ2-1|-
TGTGCCAGCAGTCCAGCGGCTGGAGGTTACAATGAGCAGTTCTTC
CASSPAAGGYNEQFF
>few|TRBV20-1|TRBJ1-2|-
TGCAGTGCTAGTGACACTAACTATGGCTACACCTTC
CSASDTNYGYTF
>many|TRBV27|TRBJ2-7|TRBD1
TGTGCCAGCAGTTTATCTCGGACAGGGATCAACGAGCAGTACTTC
CASSLSRTGINEQYF
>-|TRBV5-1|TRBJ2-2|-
TGCGCCAGCAGCTTGGCCGTGGCAGGATCGAACACCGGGGAGCTGTTTTTT
CASSLAVAGSNTGELFF
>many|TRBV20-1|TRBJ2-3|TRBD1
TGCAGTGCTGCGGGACAGGGGAACACAGATACGCAGTATTTT
CSAAGQGNTDTQYF
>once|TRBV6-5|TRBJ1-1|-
TGTGCCAGCAGTTACGTCTGGCAGCTAAACACTGAAGCTTTCTTT
CASSYVWQLNTEAFF
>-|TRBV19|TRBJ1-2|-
TGTGCCAGTAGTATCCCGGGACGGGGTTATGGCTACACCTTC
CASSIPGRGYGYTF
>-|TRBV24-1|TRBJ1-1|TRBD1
TGTGCCACCAGGGGGACAGGGGACACTGAAGCTTTCTTT
CATRGTGDTEAFF
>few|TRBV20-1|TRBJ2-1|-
TGCAGTGCTAGCAGACCCTCCTACAATGAGCAGTTCTTC
CSASRPSYNEQFF